A selection of T cell receptor beta chains follows, all from one sample in a study of cytomegalovirus exposure and HLA in healthy donors. The table came from immunoSEQ multiplex PCR; TCRdb's copy has only in-frame clones and leaves some out. The profile shows over 50,000 clones, 65% to 70% of them singletons. Sequenced input: PBMCs. These receptors originate from a man aged 35 to 55 in good health and CMV-seropositive. Each CDR3 is given with its conserved first and last residue.

J gene	V gene	CDR3 protein
TRBJ2-1	TRBV4-2	CASSQDLAGGREQFF
TRBJ2-5	TRBV7-3	CASSLNGPQETQYF
TRBJ2-1	TRBV7-7	CASSLTYSGSAEQFF
TRBJ2-5	TRBV7-2	CASSLSSSGAQETQYF
TRBJ1-4	TRBV30	CAWSAGRGEKLFF
TRBJ1-3	TRBV30	CAWSWDRSTTGVATIYF
TRBJ2-5	TRBV4-1	CASSLGQALKETQYF
TRBJ2-2	TRBV15	CATRGTTGGELFF
TRBJ1-6	TRBV7-6	CASSSGTGAYNSPLHF
TRBJ2-4	TRBV9	CASSESAAKNIQYF
TRBJ2-3	TRBV10-3	CAISEHRGTSGASTDTQYF
TRBJ2-1	TRBV2	CASSGDPGNEQFF
TRBJ2-7	TRBV4-2	CASSQDSGGRINYEQYF
TRBJ2-1	TRBV27	CASGDSGYNEQFF
TRBJ2-1	TRBV7-2	CASSLGGGRINEQFF
TRBJ2-1	TRBV19	CASSANRGNEQFF
TRBJ1-4	TRBV11-3	CASSLQGVTNEKLFF
TRBJ2-5	TRBV29-1	CSVVSSQETQYF
TRBJ2-4	TRBV11-2	CASSLAGSAKNIQYF
TRBJ1-1	TRBV11-2	CASSLVRIGVAREAFF
TRBJ1-2	TRBV19	CASSMNREKDGYTF
TRBJ1-1	TRBV11-3	CASSLRAGDTEAFF
TRBJ2-7	TRBV23-1	CASSQSLAGPYEQYF
TRBJ1-6	TRBV27	CASSSGGEASYNSPLHF
TRBJ2-7	TRBV5-4	CASSSAGGLIYEQYF
TRBJ2-7	TRBV5-1	CASSLSDRRPEQYF
TRBJ2-1	TRBV5-6	CASSRLRNEQFF
TRBJ2-7	TRBV19	CASSMGQLYEQYF
TRBJ1-3	TRBV7-9	CASSLQGPSSGNTIYF
TRBJ2-7	TRBV14	CASSQESRGKYF
TRBJ2-7	TRBV19	CASSDLQGAGEQYF
TRBJ2-2	TRBV21-1	CASSRRNREKEWPNTGELFF
TRBJ2-2	TRBV7-3	CASSARTGADGELFF
TRBJ1-3	TRBV4-3	CASSQDTGSGNTIYF
TRBJ2-1	TRBV6-1	CASSQTGSYNEQFF
TRBJ2-1	TRBV7-6	CASRRLAGVSNEQFF
TRBJ2-1	TRBV30	CAWSVRAGGSWAEQFF
TRBJ1-4	TRBV15	CATSRGQTTANEKLFF